This T cell receptor beta chain originates from a study of CD8+CD57+ T cells in acquired aplastic anemia. Genomic DNA provided the template from which TCR beta VDJ and CDR3 profiles were obtained. MiXCR was run by TCRdb on the reads, yielding one entry per CDR3 protein. The sample consists of about 160,000 distinct CDR3 sequences, roughly 48% of them appearing once. Trimming took 2 bases from V and 7 from J, leaving 17 bases between them. Germline lookup yields CDR1 LNHNV and CDR2 YYDKDF (reference sequence). This CDR3 has 15 residues. The gene calls are TRBV15 and TRBJ1-2, with D maybe TRBD1 (6 bases). The source of this sequence is a human donor in good health. Input material: sorted CD4+, CD8+, or CD8+CD57+ T cells (not recorded which) from PBMCs. The CDR3 DNA reads as TGTGCCACCAGCAGACCGACGGGGGCGGCGTCTGGCTACACCTTC. The encoded protein is CATSRPTGAASGYTF.